A selection of T cell receptor beta chains follows, all from one sample in a study of blood T cells in healthy people across ages. In TCRdb, the 5' RACE reads were re-called with MiXCR into one record per CDR3 protein. The sample contains 1.5 million to 2 million distinct CDR3 sequences, approximately 50% of which appear only once. Sequenced: blood. The source of these receptors is a woman between 40 and 50 years old in good health. CDR3s include the opening cysteine and the closing phenylalanine or tryptophan. D genes are given only for firm matches. Clone size appears in some rows only: once, few, many, or a class for an expanded clone.

clone_size j_call d_call v_call cdr3_nt cdr3_aa
NA TRBJ2-5 TRBD1 TRBV5-1 TGCGCCAGCAGCTTCGTCGGACAGGGGGTAAATGAGCAGTACTTC CASSFVGQGVNEQYF
NA TRBJ2-1 TRBD2 TRBV20-1 TGCAGTGCTCCAAAGATCCCGGGACTAGCGGGGGGGGAGCAGTTCTTC CSAPKIPGLAGGEQFF
NA TRBJ1-6 NA TRBV3-1 TGTGCCAGCAGCCAAGGCGGAGATCCACCCCTCCACTTT CASSQGGDPPLHF
NA TRBJ2-1 TRBD1 TRBV28 TGTGCCAGCAGCTCTCGGGACAGGGGGGTTTACAATGAGCAGTTCTTC CASSSRDRGVYNEQFF
few TRBJ2-7 TRBD1 TRBV28 TGTGCCAGCAGTTTCAATTACAACTGGGGGGTGGGACAGGGGTGTTGGGTTGGCGAGCAGTACTTC CASSFNYNWGVGQGCWVGEQYF
few TRBJ2-7 NA TRBV7-9 TGTGCCAGCAGCTTGTTAGTGGGGGGTACCTACGAGCAGTACTTC CASSLLVGGTYEQYF
few TRBJ2-1 TRBD2 TRBV3-1 TGTGCCAGCAGCCAAGCTCGGGGGGATGAGCAGTTCTTC CASSQARGDEQFF
NA TRBJ2-3 TRBD2 TRBV3-1 TGTGCCAGCAGCCAAGATGGACTAGCGGTAGGCGATACGCAGTATTTT CASSQDGLAVGDTQYF
few TRBJ1-2 NA TRBV28 TGTGCCAGCAGGTCGCCGGTTGAGGGCCGCCAGTATGGCTACACCTTC CASRSPVEGRQYGYTF
NA TRBJ1-2 NA TRBV2 TGTGCCAGCAGTGGCGGAGCTAACTATGGCTACACCTTC CASSGGANYGYTF
NA TRBJ2-3 NA TRBV7-2 TGTGCCAGCAGCTTAGCGACCACAGTTCGGGGCACAGATACGCAGTATTTT CASSLATTVRGTDTQYF
NA TRBJ2-1 TRBD2 TRBV4-1 TGCGCCAGCAGCCAGACCTTAGCGGGGGGTAGGGATGAGCAGTTCTTC CASSQTLAGGRDEQFF
NA TRBJ2-5 NA TRBV6-1 TGTGCCAGCGATCCTCGGACTCTTGAGACCCAGTACTTC CASDPRTLETQYF
few TRBJ2-5 NA TRBV5-1 TGCGCCAGCAGCTTGGCAGGTCTACGTTCGGGTTCTCAAGAGACCCAGTACTTC CASSLAGLRSGSQETQYF
once TRBJ2-7 NA TRBV3-1 TGTGCCAGCAGCCAAGGAGTTGCGGGTCTCGACGAGCAGTACTTC CASSQGVAGLDEQYF
NA TRBJ2-1 TRBD1 TRBV9 TGTGCCAGCAGCATGACAGGGGGTACGGATGAGCAGTTCTTC CASSMTGGTDEQFF
once TRBJ2-5 TRBD1 TRBV20-1 TGCAGTGCTAGAGTGACAGGGACCTCCAAGGAGACCCAGTACTTC CSARVTGTSKETQYF
NA TRBJ2-5 TRBD2 TRBV7-2 TGTGCCAGCAGCTTGGGTAGCGGGGCGGGTTTGAAGACCCAGTACTTC CASSLGSGAGLKTQYF
NA TRBJ2-5 TRBD1 TRBV6-5 TGTGCCAGCAGTTACTCAAAAGGGGCAGGGGGCTTTCAAGAGACCCAGTACTTC CASSYSKGAGGFQETQYF
NA TRBJ1-4 NA TRBV24-1 TGTGCCACCGGCGCTAATGAAAAACTGTTTTTT CATGANEKLFF
NA TRBJ2-3 NA TRBV4-1 TGCGCCAGCAGCCAAGGAAGAGACAGCCAGCGGTATTTT CASSQGRDSQRYF
NA TRBJ2-5 TRBD1 TRBV24-1 TGTGCCACCAGTGATTTGTCTCGGGACAGACAAGAGACCCAGTACTTC CATSDLSRDRQETQYF
many TRBJ2-4 TRBD1 TRBV7-2 TGTGCCAGCAGCCCGGGACAGGCCAAAAACATTCAGTACTTC CASSPGQAKNIQYF
NA TRBJ1-1 NA TRBV27 TGTGCCAGCAGTCTGGGGCCGGTCGGGAGCACTGAAGCTTTCTTT CASSLGPVGSTEAFF
NA TRBJ1-5 NA TRBV21-1 TGTGCCAGCAGCAAGAGTAGGGGTATGAGGGGCAATCAGCCCCAGCATTTT CASSKSRGMRGNQPQHF
few TRBJ2-5 NA TRBV7-9 TGTGCCAGCAGCGCCTCCGGGAATGGAGAGACCCAGTACTTC CASSASGNGETQYF
NA TRBJ1-5 NA TRBV21-1 TGTGCCAGCCAGGGACAGATAAATCAGCCCCAGCATTTT CASQGQINQPQHF
NA TRBJ1-2 NA TRBV5-1 TGCGCCAGCAGCTTGGGTGGCAGGGGTGATGGCTACACCTTC CASSLGGRGDGYTF
few TRBJ2-1 NA TRBV18 TGTGCCAGCGGTATTTGGGGGGTAGACAATGAGCAGTTCTTC CASGIWGVDNEQFF
few TRBJ2-1 TRBD2 TRBV28 TGTGCCAGCAGACCCGGGACTAGCAGATATGAGCAGTTCTTC CASRPGTSRYEQFF
few TRBJ2-3 NA TRBV5-1 TGCGCCAGCAGCGTGGAGGGGGGGCAAGATACGCAGTATTTT CASSVEGGQDTQYF
NA TRBJ2-1 NA TRBV6-2/TRBV6-3 TGTGCCAGCACGATCCTCTCGAAGGACAATGAGCAGTTCTTC CASTILSKDNEQFF
NA TRBJ1-4 NA TRBV7-9 TGTGCCAGCAGCCCAAGGGCGGGCGGAACTAATGAAAAACTGTTTTTT CASSPRAGGTNEKLFF
few TRBJ2-3 NA TRBV7-6 TGTGCCAGCAGCTTAGGCCCAGAAGGGGATACGCAGTATTTT CASSLGPEGDTQYF
NA TRBJ2-7 NA TRBV20-1 TGCAGTGTAGGTCCACGGGGCTACGAGCAGTACTTC CSVGPRGYEQYF
NA TRBJ2-2 NA TRBV6-1 TGTGCCAGCAGTGAAGAGGAACGGCTCACCGGGGAGCTGTTTTTT CASSEEERLTGELFF
once TRBJ2-5 TRBD2 TRBV4-3 TGCGCCAGCAGCCGGACTAGCGGTTTTAAAGACGGGCAGTACTTC CASSRTSGFKDGQYF